These T cell receptor beta chains were read from a single sample in a study of T cells in Graves' hyperthyroidism and ophthalmopathy. TCRdb fed the multiplex PCR reads into MiXCR, producing one record per CDR3 protein. The sample carries roughly 630,000 distinct CDR3 sequences, more than 15% recorded once. Sequencing used blood. Receptors were obtained from a woman aged 25-40 years with Graves' hyperthyroidism. CDR3s leave out the opening cysteine and the closing phenylalanine or tryptophan. Each record gives: V gene, J gene, CDR3 protein.

TRBV19	TRBJ2-2	ASSKREPSTGELF
TRBV28	TRBJ2-3	ASSLIALRDRAADTQY
TRBV15	TRBJ2-1	ATSRDISGITYNEQF
TRBV7-9	TRBJ2-1	ASSLVSSLSYNEQF
TRBV6-1	TRBJ2-3	ATRSRVPDTQY
TRBV7-9	TRBJ2-7	ASSLPDRPYEQY
TRBV7-2	TRBJ2-7	ASSLTAESYEQY
TRBV7-3	TRBJ2-3	ASSLGGYLIPADTQY
TRBV28	TRBJ2-7	ASSSSDRGLYEQY
TRBV10-2	TRBJ2-3	ASSLAGARDTQY
TRBV30	TRBJ2-1	AWSNPQGRSRPYNEQF
TRBV28	TRBJ1-5	ASSGDREGSNQPQH
TRBV6-1	TRBJ2-7	ASNSMESAYEQY
TRBV20-1	TRBJ1-2	SASKAGAVYGYT
TRBV28	TRBJ2-3	ASSPRLRLAGGGPLY
TRBV19	TRBJ2-1	ASSLGLASSNEQF
TRBV4-2	TRBJ1-2	ASSQDRGANYGYT
TRBV3-1	TRBJ2-7	ASSALSAYEQY
TRBV13	TRBJ1-1	ASSLALGFNTEAF
TRBV10-3	TRBJ1-6	AISDSYSPLH
TRBV10-1	TRBJ2-1	ASPCGRYHEQF
TRBV14	TRBJ2-1	ASSHDRLAGSIGNEQF
TRBV3-1	TRBJ1-6	ASSQDSQNLNSPLH
TRBV6-2/TRBV6-3	TRBJ2-1	ASSGLALQSYNEQF
TRBV19	TRBJ1-5	ASSLGGGSATSSNQPQH
TRBV10-3	TRBJ1-5	AISGDRGSNQPQH
TRBV3-1	TRBJ2-7	ASSFKIGEQY
TRBV7-2	TRBJ2-5	ASSLWRGKETQY
TRBV29-1	TRBJ2-5	SVEVTGARETQY
TRBV6-1	TRBJ2-5	ASSRAQGGETQY
TRBV6-1	TRBJ1-6	ASRPDRTGNSPLH
TRBV11-2	TRBJ2-1	ASSPGLADEQF
TRBV7-9	TRBJ2-3	ASSLRPDLESDTQY
TRBV28	TRBJ2-1	ASSFITGVGSYNEQF
TRBV20-1	TRBJ2-2	SAKYVTGELF
TRBV6-1	TRBJ2-3	ASRVHRALGGDTQY
TRBV20-1	TRBJ2-3	SARRLTSTDTQY
TRBV20-1	TRBJ1-4	SARDGAGAEKLF
TRBV6-2/TRBV6-3	TRBJ2-1	ASSYTKTSGRANEQF
TRBV24-1	TRBJ2-2	ATSESQRDRSRELF
TRBV6-2/TRBV6-3	TRBJ2-1	ASSYAPAGAYNEQF
TRBV9	TRBJ1-1	ASSPAGGRVNTEAF
TRBV6-2/TRBV6-3	TRBJ2-7	ASTRTGEEQY
TRBV10-3	TRBJ2-3	AISESTSGTLDTQY
TRBV24-1	TRBJ2-1	ATRGGVNNEQF
TRBV20-1	TRBJ1-2	SASPTNYGYT
TRBV3-1	TRBJ2-3	ASSFSSGDTDTQY
TRBV15	TRBJ2-6	ATRDGTSGRWGGANVLT
TRBV20-1	TRBJ1-5	SARKQVNQPQH
TRBV3-1	TRBJ1-1	ASSQEWGMNTEAF
TRBV7-9	TRBJ2-1	ARATGSTGEQF
TRBV20-1	TRBJ2-7	SARPGTSDSYEQY
TRBV7-2	TRBJ2-7	ASSLGLAGGGYEQY
TRBV27	TRBJ1-6	ASTDRTLNSPLH
TRBV11-2	TRBJ2-7	ASSLVQGNEQY
TRBV7-2	TRBJ2-1	ASSLSPPGSWSYNEQF